This TCR beta chain was documented in a study of blood T cell repertoires in COVID-19. The wider study: Material from acute and convalescent COVID-19 was sourced from the United States, Italy and Spain. In each case, the material was cDNA or gDNA derived from T cells, B-cell-depleted T cells, or PBMCs.

Produced via immunoSEQ multiplex PCR; TCRdb's table is partial and in-frame only. Here the sample spans under 300,000 clones, around nine tenths being singletons. Participants were placed into cohorts based on the clinical history they reported. The CDR3 contains 12 residues. CDR1 and CDR2 from the germline V gene are SGDLS and YYNGEE. V lost 8 bases and J lost 9, with 15 bases in between. The TCR comes from a woman between 40 and 55 years old who had recovered from COVID-19. Sequencing used PBMCs or T cells enriched from blood (not recorded which). The chain carries TRBV9 and TRBJ2-1, with D hard to call. The CDR3 region is CASRSEMTEQFF. CDR3 nucleotides: TGTGCCAGTAGGAGTGAAATGACTGAGCAGTTCTTC.